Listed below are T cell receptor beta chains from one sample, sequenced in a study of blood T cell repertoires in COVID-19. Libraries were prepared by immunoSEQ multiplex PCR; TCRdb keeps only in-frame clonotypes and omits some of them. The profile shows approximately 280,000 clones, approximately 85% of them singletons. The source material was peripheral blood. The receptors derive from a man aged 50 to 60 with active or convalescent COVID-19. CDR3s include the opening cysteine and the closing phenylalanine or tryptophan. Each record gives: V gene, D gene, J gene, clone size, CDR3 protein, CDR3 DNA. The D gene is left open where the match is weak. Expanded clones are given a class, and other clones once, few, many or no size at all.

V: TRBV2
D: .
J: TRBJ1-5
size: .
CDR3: CASLGGSNQPQHF
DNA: TGTGCCAGCCTGGGAGGGAGCAATCAGCCCCAGCATTTT

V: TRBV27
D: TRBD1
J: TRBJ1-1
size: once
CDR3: CASSFADRYLAFF
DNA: TGTGCCAGCAGTTTCGCGGACAGGTATCTAGCTTTCTTT

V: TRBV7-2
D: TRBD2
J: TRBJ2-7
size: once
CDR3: CASSPTWTSGSYEQYF
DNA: TGTGCCAGCAGCCCAACTTGGACTAGCGGATCCTACGAGCAGTACTTC

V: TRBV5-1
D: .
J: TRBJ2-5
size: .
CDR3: CASSPPRERETQYF
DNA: TGCGCCAGCAGTCCCCCCCGGGAGAGGGAGACCCAGTACTTC

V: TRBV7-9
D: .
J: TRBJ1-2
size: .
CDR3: CASSLEGPYTF
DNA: TGTGCCAGCAGCTTAGAGGGGCCTTACACCTTC

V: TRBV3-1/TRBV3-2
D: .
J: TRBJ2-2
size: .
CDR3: CASSQVRPRNTGELFF
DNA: TGTGCCAGCAGCCAAGTTCGTCCGAGGAACACCGGGGAGCTGTTTTTT

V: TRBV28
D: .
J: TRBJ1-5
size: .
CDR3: CASSLGGGYQPQHF
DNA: TGTGCCAGCAGTTTAGGCGGCGGATATCAGCCCCAGCATTTT

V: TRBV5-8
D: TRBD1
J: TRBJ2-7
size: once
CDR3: CASSSIGQGDWEQYF
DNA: TGTGCCAGCAGCTCTATAGGACAGGGGGATTGGGAGCAGTACTTC

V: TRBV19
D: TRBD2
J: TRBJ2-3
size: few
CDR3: CASSNGASGTQRTDTQYF
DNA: TGTGCCAGTAGTAATGGGGCTAGCGGGACCCAACGCACAGATACGCAGTATTTT

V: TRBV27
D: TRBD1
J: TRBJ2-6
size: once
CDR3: CASSWDRGGANVLTF
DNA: TGTGCCAGCAGCTGGGACAGGGGGGGGGCCAACGTCCTGACTTTC

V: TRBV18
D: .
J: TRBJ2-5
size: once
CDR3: CASSPFRQAQETQYF
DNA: TGTGCCAGCTCACCCTTTCGACAGGCCCAAGAGACCCAGTACTTC

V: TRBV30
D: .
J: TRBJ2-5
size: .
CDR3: CAWRRTAQETQYF
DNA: TGTGCCTGGAGAAGGACAGCTCAAGAGACCCAGTACTTC

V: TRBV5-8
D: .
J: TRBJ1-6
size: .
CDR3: CASSPGTPNSPLHF
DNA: TGTGCCAGCAGCCCCGGGACACCGAATTCACCCCTCCACTTT

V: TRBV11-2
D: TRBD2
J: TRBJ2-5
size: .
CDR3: CASSLFGREETQYF
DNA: TGTGCCAGCAGCTTATTCGGGAGGGAAGAGACCCAGTACTTC

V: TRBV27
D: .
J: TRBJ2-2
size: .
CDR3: CASSLLSAGISGELFF
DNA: TGTGCCAGCAGTTTACTAAGCGCCGGGATAAGCGGGGAGCTGTTTTTT

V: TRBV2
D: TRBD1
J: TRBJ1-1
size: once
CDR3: CASSRQGPEAFF
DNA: TGTGCCAGCAGCCGACAGGGTCCCGAAGCTTTCTTT

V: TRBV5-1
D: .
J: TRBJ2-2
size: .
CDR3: CASKNRGQQLNTGELFF
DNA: TGCGCCAGCAAAAATCGAGGACAACAGTTAAACACCGGGGAGCTGTTTTTT

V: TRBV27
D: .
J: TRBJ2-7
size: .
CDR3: CASSFQGPYREQYF
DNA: TGTGCCAGCAGTTTCCAGGGGCCATATCGTGAGCAGTACTTC

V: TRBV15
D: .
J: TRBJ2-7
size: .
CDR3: CATSRTGIYEQYF
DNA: TGTGCCACCAGCAGGACAGGCATCTACGAGCAGTACTTC

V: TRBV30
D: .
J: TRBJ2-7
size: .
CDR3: CAWGRGPYEQYF
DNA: TGTGCCTGGGGCAGGGGCCCCTACGAGCAGTACTTC

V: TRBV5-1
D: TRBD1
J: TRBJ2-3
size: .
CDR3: CASSFGRTGFGTDTQYF
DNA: TGCGCCAGCAGCTTCGGACGGACAGGGTTCGGTACAGATACGCAGTATTTT

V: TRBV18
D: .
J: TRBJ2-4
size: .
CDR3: CASSPGSANIQYF
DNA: TGTGCCAGCTCACCTGGGAGCGCTAACATTCAGTACTTC

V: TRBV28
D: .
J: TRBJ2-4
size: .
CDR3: CASSLGAAGRSIQYF
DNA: TGTGCCAGCAGTTTGGGGGCCGCAGGTCGGAGCATTCAGTACTTC

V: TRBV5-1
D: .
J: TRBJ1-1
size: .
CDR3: CASSLTMRSENTEAFF
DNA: TGCGCCAGCAGCTTAACGATGCGGAGTGAGAACACTGAAGCTTTCTTT

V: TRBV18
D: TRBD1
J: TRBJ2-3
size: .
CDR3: CASSPDRGRDTQYF
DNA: TGTGCCAGCTCCCCGGACAGGGGGCGGGATACGCAGTATTTT

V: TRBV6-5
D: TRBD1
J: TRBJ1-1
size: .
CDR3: CASSRDRMNTEAFF
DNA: TGTGCCAGCAGTAGGGACAGGATGAACACTGAAGCTTTCTTT

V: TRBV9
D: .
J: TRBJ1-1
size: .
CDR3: CASSVDGRGGAFF
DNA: TGTGCCAGCAGCGTAGACGGAAGAGGGGGAGCTTTCTTT

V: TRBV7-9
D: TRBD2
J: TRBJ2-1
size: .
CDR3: CATLTASGSYNEQFF
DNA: TGTGCCACTTTAACCGCTAGCGGATCCTACAATGAGCAGTTCTTC

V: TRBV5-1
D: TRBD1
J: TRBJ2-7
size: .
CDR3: CASSSDRGQATPRSEQYF
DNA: TGCGCCAGCAGCTCCGACAGGGGGCAAGCTACCCCCCGGTCTGAGCAGTACTTC